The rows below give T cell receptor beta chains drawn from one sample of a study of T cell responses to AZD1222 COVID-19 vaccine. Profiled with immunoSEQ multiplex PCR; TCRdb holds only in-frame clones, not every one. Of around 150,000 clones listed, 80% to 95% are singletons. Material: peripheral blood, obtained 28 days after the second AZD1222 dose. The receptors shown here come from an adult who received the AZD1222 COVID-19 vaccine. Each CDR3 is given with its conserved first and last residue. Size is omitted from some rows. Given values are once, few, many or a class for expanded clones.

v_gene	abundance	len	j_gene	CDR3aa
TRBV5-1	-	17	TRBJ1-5	CASSLFRDNYSNQPQHF
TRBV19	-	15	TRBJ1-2	CASSIPGRRNYGYTF
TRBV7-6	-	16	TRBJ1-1	CASSLEATGGQGEAFF
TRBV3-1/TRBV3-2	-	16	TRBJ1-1	CASSQDPLMALRQAFF
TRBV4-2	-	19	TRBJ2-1	CASSHPRGTSGSSYNEQFF
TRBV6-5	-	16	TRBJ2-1	CASSYSGTGVGNEQFF
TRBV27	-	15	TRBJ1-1	CASSLFSPTNTEAFF
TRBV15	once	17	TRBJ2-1	CATSRDWLAGGQDEQFF
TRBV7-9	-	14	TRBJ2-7	CGTSGSPPSYEQYF
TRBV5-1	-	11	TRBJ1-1	CASTENTEAFF
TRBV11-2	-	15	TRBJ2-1	CASSLVPGVGNEQFF
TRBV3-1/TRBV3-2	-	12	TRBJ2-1	CASSQDGRAIFF
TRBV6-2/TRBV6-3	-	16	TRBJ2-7	CASSPPSVGGRREQYF
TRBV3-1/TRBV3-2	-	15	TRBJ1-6	CASSQEQGHNSPLHF
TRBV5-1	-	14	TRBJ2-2	CASRVGVSTGELFF
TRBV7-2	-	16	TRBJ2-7	CASSRHGAGGPYEQYF
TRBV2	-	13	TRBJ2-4	CASSELLTQFQYF
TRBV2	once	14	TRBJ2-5	CAARGGRARETQYF
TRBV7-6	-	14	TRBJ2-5	CASSSGVHQETQYF
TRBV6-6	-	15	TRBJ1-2	CASSRDRGEGYGYTF
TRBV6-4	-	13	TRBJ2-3	CASSYREEDTQYF
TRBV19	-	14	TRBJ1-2	CASSIGPRVYGYTF
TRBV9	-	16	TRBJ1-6	CASSVALAGFNSPLHF
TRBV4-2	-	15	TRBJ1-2	CASSQDNRGDYGYTF
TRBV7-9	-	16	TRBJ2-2	CASSSPGLATSGELFF
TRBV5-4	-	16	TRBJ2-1	CASSLGTPGSYNEQFF
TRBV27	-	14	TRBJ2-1	CASRFRDSYNEQFF
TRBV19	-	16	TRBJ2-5	CASPSFLAGRPETQYF
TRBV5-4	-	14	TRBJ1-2	CASSLEGAWEGYTF
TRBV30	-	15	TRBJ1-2	CAWSVRRGRDYGYTF
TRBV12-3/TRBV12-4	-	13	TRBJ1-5	CASSFSRGYPQHF
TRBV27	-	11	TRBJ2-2	CASSRGGELFF
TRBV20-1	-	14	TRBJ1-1	CSASLLSGNTEAFF
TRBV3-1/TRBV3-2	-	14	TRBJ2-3	CASSRGTSTDTQYF
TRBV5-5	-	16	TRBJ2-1	CASSRQGLVSYNEQFF
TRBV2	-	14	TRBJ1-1	CASSGSQVGTEAFF
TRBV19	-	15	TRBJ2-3	CASSIPRGSTDTQYF
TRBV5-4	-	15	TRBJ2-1	CASSPGLAGYNEQFF
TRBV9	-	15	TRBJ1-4	CASSVSGGADEKLFF
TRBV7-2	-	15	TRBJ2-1	CASSLQASVGNEQFF
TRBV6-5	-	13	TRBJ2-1	CASSYSGDGEQFF
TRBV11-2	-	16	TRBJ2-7	CASSLGWDPGAYEQYF
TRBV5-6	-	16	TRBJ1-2	CASSLEAGALNYGYTF
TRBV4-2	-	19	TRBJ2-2	CASSQDPTSGIGGTGELFF
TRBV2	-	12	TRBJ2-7	CASRAGTNEQYF
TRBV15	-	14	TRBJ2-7	CATSRDRGTYEQYF
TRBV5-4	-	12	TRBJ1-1	CASEGLNTEAFF
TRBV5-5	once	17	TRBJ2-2	CASSLVLAGTDTGELFF
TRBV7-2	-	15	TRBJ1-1	CASSFFGTGNTEAFF
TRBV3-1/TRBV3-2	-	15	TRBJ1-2	CASSQESRGDYGYTF
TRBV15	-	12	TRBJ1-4	CATSREDEKLFF
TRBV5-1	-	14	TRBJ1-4	CASSLVSTNEKLFF
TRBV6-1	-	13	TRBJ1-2	CASSDRGSGGYTF